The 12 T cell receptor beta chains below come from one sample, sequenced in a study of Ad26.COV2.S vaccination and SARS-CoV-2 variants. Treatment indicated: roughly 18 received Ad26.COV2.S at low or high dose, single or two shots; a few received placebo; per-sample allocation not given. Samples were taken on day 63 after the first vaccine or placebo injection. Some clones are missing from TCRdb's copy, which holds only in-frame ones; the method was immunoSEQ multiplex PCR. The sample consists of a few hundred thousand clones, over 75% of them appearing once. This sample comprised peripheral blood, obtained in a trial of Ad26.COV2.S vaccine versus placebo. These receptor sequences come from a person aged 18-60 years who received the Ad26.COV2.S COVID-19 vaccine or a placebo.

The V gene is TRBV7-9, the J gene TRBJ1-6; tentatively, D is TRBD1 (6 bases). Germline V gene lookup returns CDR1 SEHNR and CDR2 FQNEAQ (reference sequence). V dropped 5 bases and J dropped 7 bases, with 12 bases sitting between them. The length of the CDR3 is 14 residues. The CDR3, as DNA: TGTGCCAGCAGCCCACAGGGACCCAATTCACCCCTCCACTTT. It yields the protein CASSPQGPNSPLHF.

CDR3 in amino acids: CASSFSGGGTDTQYF. The CDR3 DNA sequence: TGTGCCAGCAGTTTTAGCGGGGGGGGCACAGATACGCAGTATTTT. The genes are TRBV2 and TRBJ2-3; 11 bases agree with TRBD2. The V and J ends lost 5 bases and 1 base, in that order; junction bases with no gene match: 2. The germline V gene encodes CDR1 SNHLY and CDR2 FYNNEI. The CDR3 has 15 residues.

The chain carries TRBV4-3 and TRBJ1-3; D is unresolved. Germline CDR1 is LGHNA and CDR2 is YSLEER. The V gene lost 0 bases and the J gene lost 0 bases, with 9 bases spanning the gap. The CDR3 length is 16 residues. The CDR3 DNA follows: TGCGCCAGCAGCCAAGATCTCACGAGCTCTGGAAACACCATATATTTT. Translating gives CASSQDLTSSGNTIYF.

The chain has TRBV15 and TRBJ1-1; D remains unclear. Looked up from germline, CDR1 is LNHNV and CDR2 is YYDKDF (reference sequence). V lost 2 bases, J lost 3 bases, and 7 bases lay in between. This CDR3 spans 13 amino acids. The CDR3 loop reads CATSRTLHTEAFF. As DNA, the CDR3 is TGTGCCACCAGCAGAACCCTTCACACTGAAGCTTTCTTT.

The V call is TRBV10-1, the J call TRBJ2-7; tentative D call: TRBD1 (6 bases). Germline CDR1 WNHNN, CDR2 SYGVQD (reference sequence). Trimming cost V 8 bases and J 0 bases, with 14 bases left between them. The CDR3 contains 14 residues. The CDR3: CASDFLTGSYEQYF. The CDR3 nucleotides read TGCGCCAGCGACTTTTTGACAGGCTCCTACGAGCAGTACTTC.

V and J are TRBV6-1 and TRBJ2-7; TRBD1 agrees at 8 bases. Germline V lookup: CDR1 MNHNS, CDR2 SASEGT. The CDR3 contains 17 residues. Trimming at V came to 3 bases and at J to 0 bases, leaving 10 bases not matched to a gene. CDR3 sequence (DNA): TGTGCCAGCAGTGAGACAGTGGCAGGGGGCTCCTCCTACGAGCAGTACTTC. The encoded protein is CASSETVAGGSSYEQYF.

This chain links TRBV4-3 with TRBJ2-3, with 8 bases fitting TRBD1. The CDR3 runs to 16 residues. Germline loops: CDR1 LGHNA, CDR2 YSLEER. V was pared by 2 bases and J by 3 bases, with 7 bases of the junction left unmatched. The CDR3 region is CASSQQGTGDTDTQYF. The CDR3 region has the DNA TGCGCCAGCAGCCAACAAGGGACAGGCGATACAGATACGCAGTATTTT.

CDR3 residues: CASSPHRGQGADTQYF. In nucleotides, the CDR3 is TGTGCCAGCAGTCCCCACAGAGGGCAGGGCGCAGATACGCAGTATTTT. This rearrangement joins TRBV27 to TRBJ2-3; TRBD1 or TRBD2 may be the D gene (5 bases each). Germline CDR1 reads MNHEY; CDR2 reads SMNVEV (reference sequence). Trimming pared 5 bases from V and 4 bases from J, leaving 19 bases between. The CDR3 sequence is 16 residues long.

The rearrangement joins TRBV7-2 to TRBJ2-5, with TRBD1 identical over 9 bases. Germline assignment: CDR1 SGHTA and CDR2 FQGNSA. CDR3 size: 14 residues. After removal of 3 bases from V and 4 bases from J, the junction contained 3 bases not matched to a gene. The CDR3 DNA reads TGTGCCAGCAGCTTGGGGGGACAGGGAGAGACCCAGTACTTC. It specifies CASSLGGQGETQYF.

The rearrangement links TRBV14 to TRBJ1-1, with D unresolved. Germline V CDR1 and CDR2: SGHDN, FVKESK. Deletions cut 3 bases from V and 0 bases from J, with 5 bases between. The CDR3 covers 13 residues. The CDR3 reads CASSQWVNTEAFF. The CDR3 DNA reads TGTGCCAGCAGCCAGTGGGTGAACACTGAAGCTTTCTTT. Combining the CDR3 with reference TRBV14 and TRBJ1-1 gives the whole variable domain EAGVTQFPSHSVIEKGQTVTLRCDPISGHDNLYWYRRVMGKEIKFLLHFVKESKQDESGMPNNRFLAERTGGTYSTLKVQPAELEDSGVYFCASSQWVNTEAFFGQGTRLTVV.

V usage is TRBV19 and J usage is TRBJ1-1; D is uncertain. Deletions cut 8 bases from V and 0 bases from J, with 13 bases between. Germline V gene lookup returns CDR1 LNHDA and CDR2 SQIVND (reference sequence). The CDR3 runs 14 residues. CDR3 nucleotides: TGTGCCAGTGCAACAAGGACGGTGAACACTGAAGCTTTCTTT. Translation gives CASATRTVNTEAFF.

The CDR3 region is CASSETIGLAGVDTQYF. The CDR3 DNA is TGTGCCAGCAGCGAAACCATTGGACTAGCGGGGGTGGATACGCAGTATTTT. V is TRBV5-8 and J is TRBJ2-3; 13 bases are a match to TRBD2. Germline CDR1 and CDR2: SGHTS and YDEGEE. The CDR3 spans 17 residues. After removal of 4 bases from V and 6 bases from J, the junction contained 11 bases not matched to a gene.